The count of the clone carrying this T cell receptor (beta chain) is one. These data originate in a study of T cell changes during pregnancy in multiple sclerosis. CDR3 length equals 15 residues. CDR1 LGHNA and CDR2 YNFKEQ come from the germline V gene. The V gene end was trimmed by 1 base and the J gene end by 4 bases; junction bases not matched to a gene: 5. Generated by immunoSEQ multiplex PCR, the TCRdb table keeps only in-frame clones and is missing some. The table lists fewer than 85,000 clones, less than 95% of them singletons. This TCR came from a female donor with multiple sclerosis, enrolled in a pregnancy study. This material consisted of peripheral blood, taken in the third trimester of pregnancy. The rearrangement joins TRBV4-2 to TRBJ2-3, with 7 bases that match TRBD2. The CDR3 DNA follows: TGTGCCAGCAGCCAAGTCACACTAGCGTCAGATACGCAGTATTTT. Protein: CASSQVTLASDTQYF.